This TCR beta chain was observed in a study of T cells after yellow fever vaccination. Study-level background: Low-cell-number fractions underwent preparation using SMART-Seq v4 Ultra Low Input.

Overall study results and limits: The booster response re-showed most primary clones: roughly 97% CD4, 88% CD8. Secondary responses were weaker yet peaked faster, day 5 versus 15.

About this clonotype: What it recognizes is unknown.

The germline CDR1 and CDR2 sequences are DFQATT and SNEGSKA (reference sequence). The CDR3 spans 15 residues. V was shortened by 0 bases and J by 4 bases, with 15 bases between the two germline ends. Making TCR cDNA involved 5'RACE template switching, which added UMIs and a universal primer site. Via MiXCR, TCRdb re-called the 5' RACE reads, giving one row per CDR3 protein. The sample contains about 120,000 distinct CDR3 sequences, over 12% of which appear only once. This clonotype originated in a man aged 18 to 30 who received the YFV17D yellow fever vaccine. This sequence joins TRBV20-1 and TRBJ1-1; weak D call: TRBD1 (6 bases). Sequences were derived from CD8+ T cells sorted from PBMCs, sampled 5 days after the yellow fever booster vaccination. CDR3 nucleotide sequence: TGCAGTGCTAGAGATTTCCTCGGACAGTCCACTGAAGCTTTCTTT. Translating it yields CSARDFLGQSTEAFF.